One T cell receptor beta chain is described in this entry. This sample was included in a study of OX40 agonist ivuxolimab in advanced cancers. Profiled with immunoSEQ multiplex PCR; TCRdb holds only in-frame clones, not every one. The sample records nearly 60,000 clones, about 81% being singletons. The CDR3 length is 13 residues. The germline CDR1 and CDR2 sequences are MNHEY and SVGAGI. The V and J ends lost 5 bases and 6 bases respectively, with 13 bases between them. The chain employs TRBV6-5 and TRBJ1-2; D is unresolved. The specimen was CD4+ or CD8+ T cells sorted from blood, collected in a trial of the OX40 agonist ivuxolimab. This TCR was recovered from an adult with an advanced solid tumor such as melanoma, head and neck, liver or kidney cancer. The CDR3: CASSAMGSNGYTF. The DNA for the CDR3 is TGTGCCAGCAGTGCTATGGGGTCCAATGGCTACACCTTC.